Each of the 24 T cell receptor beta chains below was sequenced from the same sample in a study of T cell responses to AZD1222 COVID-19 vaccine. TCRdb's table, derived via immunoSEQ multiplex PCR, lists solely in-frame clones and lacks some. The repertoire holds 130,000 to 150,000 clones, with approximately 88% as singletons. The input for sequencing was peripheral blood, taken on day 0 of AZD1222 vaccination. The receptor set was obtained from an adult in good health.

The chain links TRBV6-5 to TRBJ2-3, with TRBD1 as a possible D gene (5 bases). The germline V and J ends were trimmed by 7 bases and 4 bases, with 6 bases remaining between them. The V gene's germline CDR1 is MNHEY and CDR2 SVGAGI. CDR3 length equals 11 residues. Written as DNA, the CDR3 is TGTGCCAGCACAGGGTCAGATACGCAGTATTTT. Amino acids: CASTGSDTQYF.

The CDR3, as DNA: TGTGCCAGCAGTTACGGTCAGAGTAACACCGGGGAGCTGTTTTTT. Translation gives CASSYGQSNTGELFF. V is TRBV6-2 or TRBV6-3 and J is TRBJ2-2; D gene unclear. Trimming cost V 2 bases and J 2 bases, with 9 bases left between them. This CDR3 is built from 15 residues. Germline loops: CDR1 MNHEY, CDR2 SVGEGT.

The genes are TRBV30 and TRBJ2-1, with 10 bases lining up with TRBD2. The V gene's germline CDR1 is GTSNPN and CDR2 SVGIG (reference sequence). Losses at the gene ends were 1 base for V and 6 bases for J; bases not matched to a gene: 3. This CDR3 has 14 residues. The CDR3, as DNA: TGTGCCTGGAGTGGAAGCGGGGGGGCCAATGAGCAGTTCTTC. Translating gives CAWSGSGGANEQFF.

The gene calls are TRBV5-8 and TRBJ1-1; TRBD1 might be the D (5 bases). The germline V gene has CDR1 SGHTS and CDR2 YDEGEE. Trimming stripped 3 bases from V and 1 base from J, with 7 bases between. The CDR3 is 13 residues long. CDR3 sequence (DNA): TGTGCCAGCAGCTGGCAGGGGAACACTGAAGCTTTCTTT. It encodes CASSWQGNTEAFF.

The CDR3 coding sequence is TGTGCCAGCTCACCGAATTCCCGGGAATATGGCTACACCTTC. Encoded protein: CASSPNSREYGYTF. This sequence joins TRBV18 and TRBJ1-2; the D is unclear. The CDR3 covers 14 residues. The germline V gene encodes CDR1 KGHSH and CDR2 LQKENI. The germline V and J ends were trimmed by 3 bases and 5 bases, with 13 bases remaining between them. The variable domain in full, with the rest retrieved from reference TRBV18 and TRBJ1-2, is NAGVMQNPRHLVRRRGQEARLRCSPMKGHSHVYWYRQLPEEGLKFMVYLQKENIIDESGMPKERFSAEFPKEGPSILRIQQVVRGDSAAYFCASSPNSREYGYTFGSGTRLTVV.

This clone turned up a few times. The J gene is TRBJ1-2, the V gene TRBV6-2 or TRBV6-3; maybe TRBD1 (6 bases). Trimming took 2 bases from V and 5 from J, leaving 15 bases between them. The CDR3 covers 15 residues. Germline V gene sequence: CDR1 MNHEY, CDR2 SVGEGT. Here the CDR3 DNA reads TGTGCCAGCAGTTACCCCTCAGGGGTCGGTTATGGCTACACCTTC. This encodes CASSYPSGVGYGYTF.

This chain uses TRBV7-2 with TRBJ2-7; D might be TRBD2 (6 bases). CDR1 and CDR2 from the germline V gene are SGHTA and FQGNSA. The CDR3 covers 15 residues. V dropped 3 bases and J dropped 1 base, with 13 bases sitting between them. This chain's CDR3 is CASSFEGGASYEQYF. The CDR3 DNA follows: TGTGCCAGCAGCTTTGAGGGCGGGGCATCCTACGAGCAGTACTTC. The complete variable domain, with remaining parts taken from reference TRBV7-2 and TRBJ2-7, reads GAGVSQSPSNKVTEKGKDVELRCDPISGHTALYWYRQSLGQGLEFLIYFQGNSAPDKSGLPSDRFSAERTGGSVSTLTIQRTQQEDSAVYLCASSFEGGASYEQYFGPGTRLTVT.

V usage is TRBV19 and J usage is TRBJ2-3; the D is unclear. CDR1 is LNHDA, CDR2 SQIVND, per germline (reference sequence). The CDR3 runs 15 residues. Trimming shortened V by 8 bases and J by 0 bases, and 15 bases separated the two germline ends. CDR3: CASPDRTPSTDTQYF. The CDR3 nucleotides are TGTGCCAGTCCCGATCGGACCCCTAGCACAGATACGCAGTATTTT.

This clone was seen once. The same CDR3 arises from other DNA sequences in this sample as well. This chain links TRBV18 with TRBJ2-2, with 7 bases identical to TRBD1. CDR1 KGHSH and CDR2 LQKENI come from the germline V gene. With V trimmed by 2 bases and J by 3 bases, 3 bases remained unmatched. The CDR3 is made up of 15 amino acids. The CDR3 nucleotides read TGTGCCAGCTCACCAAACAGGGGTCACACCGGGGAGCTGTTTTTT. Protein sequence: CASSPNRGHTGELFF.

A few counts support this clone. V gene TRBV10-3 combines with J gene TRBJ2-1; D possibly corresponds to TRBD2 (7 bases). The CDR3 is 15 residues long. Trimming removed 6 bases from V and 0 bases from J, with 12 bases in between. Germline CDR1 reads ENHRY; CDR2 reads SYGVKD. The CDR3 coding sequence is TGTGCCATCAGCGTAGGGGGGGCCTCCTACAATGAGCAGTTCTTC. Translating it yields CAISVGGASYNEQFF.

The CDR3 bases are TGTGCCAGTAGTACCCCGGGACAGGGTTTGGGCTACACCTTC. Amino acid sequence: CASSTPGQGLGYTF. The gene calls are TRBV19 and TRBJ1-2; 9 nucleotides align to TRBD1. This CDR3 is built from 14 residues. CDR1 and CDR2 (germline): LNHDA, SQIVND (reference sequence). J was trimmed by 8 bases and V by 4 bases; bases with no gene match: 8. Full variable domain (remainder filled in from reference TRBV19 and TRBJ1-2): DGGITQSPKYLFRKEGQNVTLSCEQNLNHDAMYWYRQDPGQGLRLIYYSQIVNDFQKGDIAEGYSVSREKKESFPLTVTSAQKNPTAFYLCASSTPGQGLGYTFGSGTRLTVV.

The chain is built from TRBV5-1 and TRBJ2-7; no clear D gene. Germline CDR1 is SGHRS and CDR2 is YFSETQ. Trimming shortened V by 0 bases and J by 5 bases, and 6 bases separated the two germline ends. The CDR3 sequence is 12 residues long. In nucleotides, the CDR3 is TGCGCCAGCAGCTTGGGGAATGACGAGCAGTACTTC. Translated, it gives CASSLGNDEQYF.

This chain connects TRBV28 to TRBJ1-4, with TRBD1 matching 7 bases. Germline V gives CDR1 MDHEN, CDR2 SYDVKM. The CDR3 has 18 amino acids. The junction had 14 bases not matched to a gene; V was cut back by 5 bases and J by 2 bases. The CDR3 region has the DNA TGTGCCAGCAGTGATTCGACCGGGACAGCGAATACTAATGAAAAACTGTTTTTT. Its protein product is CASSDSTGTANTNEKLFF.

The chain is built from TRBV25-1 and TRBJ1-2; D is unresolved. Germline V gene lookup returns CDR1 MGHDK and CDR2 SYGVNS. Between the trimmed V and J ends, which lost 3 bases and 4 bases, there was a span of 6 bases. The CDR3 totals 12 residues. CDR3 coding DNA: TGTGCCAGCAGTGACCTAATCTATGGCTACACCTTC. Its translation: CASSDLIYGYTF.

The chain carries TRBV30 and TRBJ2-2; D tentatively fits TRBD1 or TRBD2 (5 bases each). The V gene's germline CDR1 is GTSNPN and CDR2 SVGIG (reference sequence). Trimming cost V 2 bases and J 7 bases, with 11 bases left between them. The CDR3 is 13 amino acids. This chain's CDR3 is CAWSPRGDGELFF. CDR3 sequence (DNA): TGTGCCTGGAGTCCCAGAGGGGACGGGGAGCTGTTTTTT.

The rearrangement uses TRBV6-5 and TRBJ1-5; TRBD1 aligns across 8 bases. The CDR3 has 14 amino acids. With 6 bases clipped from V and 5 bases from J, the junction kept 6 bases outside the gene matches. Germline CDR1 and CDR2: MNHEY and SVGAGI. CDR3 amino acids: CASSHDRGDQPQHF. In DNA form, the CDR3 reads TGTGCCAGCAGCCACGACAGGGGCGATCAGCCCCAGCATTTT.

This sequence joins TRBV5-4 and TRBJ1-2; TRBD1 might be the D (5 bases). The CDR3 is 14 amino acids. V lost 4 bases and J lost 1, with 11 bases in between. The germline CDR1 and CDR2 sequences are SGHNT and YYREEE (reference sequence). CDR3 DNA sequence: TGTGCCAGCAGCACCCTGGGGGGTAACTATGGCTACACCTTC. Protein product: CASSTLGGNYGYTF.

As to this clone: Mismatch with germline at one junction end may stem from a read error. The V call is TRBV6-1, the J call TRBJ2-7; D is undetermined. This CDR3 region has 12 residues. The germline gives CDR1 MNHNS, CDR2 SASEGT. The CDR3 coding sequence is TGTGCCAGCAGTGAAACGTATTACGGGCAGTACTTC. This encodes CASSETYYGQYF.

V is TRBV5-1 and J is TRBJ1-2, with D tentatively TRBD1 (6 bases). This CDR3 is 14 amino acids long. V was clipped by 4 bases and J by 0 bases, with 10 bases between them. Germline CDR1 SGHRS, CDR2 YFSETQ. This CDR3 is CASSRTVPNYGYTF. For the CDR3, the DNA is TGCGCCAGCAGCCGGACAGTGCCTAACTATGGCTACACCTTC.

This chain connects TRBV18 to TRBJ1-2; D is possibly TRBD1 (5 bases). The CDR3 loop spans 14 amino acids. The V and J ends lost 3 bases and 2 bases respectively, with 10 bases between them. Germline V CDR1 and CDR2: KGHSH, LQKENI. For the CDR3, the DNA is TGTGCCAGCTCACCGCAGGGAGGAAACTATGGCTACACCTTC. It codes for CASSPQGGNYGYTF.

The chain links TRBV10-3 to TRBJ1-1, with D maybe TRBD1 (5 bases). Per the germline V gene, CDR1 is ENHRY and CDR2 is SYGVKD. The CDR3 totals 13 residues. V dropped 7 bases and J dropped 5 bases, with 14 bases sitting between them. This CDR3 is CAITSQGQTEAFF. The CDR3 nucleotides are TGTGCCATCACTTCCCAAGGACAAACTGAAGCTTTCTTT.

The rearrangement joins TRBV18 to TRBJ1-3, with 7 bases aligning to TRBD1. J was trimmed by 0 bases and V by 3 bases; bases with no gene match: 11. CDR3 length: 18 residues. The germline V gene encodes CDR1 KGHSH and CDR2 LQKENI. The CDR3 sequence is CASSPRTGTGASGNTIYF. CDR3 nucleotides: TGTGCCAGCTCACCCAGGACAGGAACGGGAGCCTCTGGAAACACCATATATTTT.

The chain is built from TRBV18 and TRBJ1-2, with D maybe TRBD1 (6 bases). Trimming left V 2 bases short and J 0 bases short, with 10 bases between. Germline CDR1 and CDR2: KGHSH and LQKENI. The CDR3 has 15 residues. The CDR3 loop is CASSPDGQPNYGYTF. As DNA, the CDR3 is TGTGCCAGCTCACCAGACGGACAGCCTAACTATGGCTACACCTTC.

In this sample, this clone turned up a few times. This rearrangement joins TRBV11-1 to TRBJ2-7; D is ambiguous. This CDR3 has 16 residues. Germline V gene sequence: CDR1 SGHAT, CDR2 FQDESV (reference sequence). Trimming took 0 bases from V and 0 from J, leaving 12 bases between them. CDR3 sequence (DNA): TGTGCCAGCAGCTTAGCGCTTCGGACGAGCTCCTACGAGCAGTACTTC. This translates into CASSLALRTSSYEQYF.